This paragraph reports one T cell receptor beta chain. This sample was taken from a study of shared T cell receptors in the human thymus. Sequencing was performed with immunoSEQ multiplex PCR; in TCRdb, only in-frame clones are kept and a portion is missing. Seen here are about 710,000 clones, about 87% observed once, and the top ten hold over 0.008%. The CDR3 runs 17 residues. Per the germline V gene, CDR1 is SGHDN and CDR2 is FVKESK. Trimming at V came to 1 base and at J to 3 bases, leaving 8 bases not matched to a gene. These data also formed part of another study, on human thymus T cells. Per that paper: Related research described thymic repertoires that were highly overlapping among unrelated individuals.

Input material: thymocytes. The sequence was collected from a boy in the first two years of life with a congenital heart defect. This chain joins TRBV14 and TRBJ1-2; 10 bases are shared with TRBD1. The CDR3 coding sequence is TGTGCCAGCAGCCAAGCCAGGGACAGGGGTTCTGACTATGGCTACACCTTC. Its translation is CASSQARDRGSDYGYTF.